The T cell receptor beta chain described here comes from a study of T cells in Graves' hyperthyroidism and ophthalmopathy. Study at large: Staff took peripheral blood when the initial diagnosis was made, before any treatment began.

Amplification of TCR beta CDR3 regions was performed using RNA transcripts as template. RT-PCR in the first round (using the HTBI primer set) targeted the TCR CDR3. A single record per CDR3 protein comes from TCRdb applying MiXCR to the multiplex PCR reads. This sample has approximately 590,000 distinct CDR3 sequences; 15% to 18% occur once, and the top ten carry roughly 6.6%. Germline CDR1 reads DFQATT; CDR2 reads SNEGSKA (reference sequence). The CDR3 totals 15 residues. Germline trimming cut 1 base from V and 2 bases from J; bases unmatched to any gene: 7. In its sample, this clonotype was seen many times. Its antigen is as yet unknown. Notes on the study in general: Most thyroid clonotypes that were expanded above 0.001 also turned up in blood.

Stability of Graves' hyperthyroidism was defined as absent ophthalmopathy progression within 18 months. This TCR came from a woman aged 25 to 45 with Graves' hyperthyroidism. Sequenced material: blood. The chain recombines TRBV20-1 with TRBJ2-5, with 7 positions matching TRBD1. CDR3 DNA: TGCAGTGCTAGAGGGCCGGGACAGATGCAAGAGACCCAGTACTTC. This gives the protein CSARGPGQMQETQYF.